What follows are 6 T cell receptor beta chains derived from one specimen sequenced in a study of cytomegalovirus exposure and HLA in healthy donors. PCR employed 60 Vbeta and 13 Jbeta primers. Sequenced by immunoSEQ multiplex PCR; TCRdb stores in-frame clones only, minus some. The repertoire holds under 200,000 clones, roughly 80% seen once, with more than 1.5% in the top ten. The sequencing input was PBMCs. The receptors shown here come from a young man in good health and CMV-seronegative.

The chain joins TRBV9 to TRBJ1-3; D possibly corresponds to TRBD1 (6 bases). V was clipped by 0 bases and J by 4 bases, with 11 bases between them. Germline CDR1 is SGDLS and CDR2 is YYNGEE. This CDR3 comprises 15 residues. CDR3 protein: CASSVVGADGNTIYF. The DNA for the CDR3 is TGTGCCAGCAGCGTAGTGGGGGCGGACGGAAACACCATATATTTT. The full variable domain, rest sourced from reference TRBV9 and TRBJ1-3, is DSGVTQTPKHLITATGQRVTLRCSPRSGDLSVYWYQQSLDQGLQFLIQYYNGEERAKGNILERFSAQQFPDLHSELNLSSLELGDSALYFCASSVVGADGNTIYFGEGSWLTVV.

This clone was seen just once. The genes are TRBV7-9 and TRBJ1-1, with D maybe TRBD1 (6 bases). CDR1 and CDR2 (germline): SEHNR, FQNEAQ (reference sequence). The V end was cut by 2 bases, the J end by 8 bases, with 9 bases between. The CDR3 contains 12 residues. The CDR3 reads CASSLLGAEAFF. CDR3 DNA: TGTGCCAGCAGCTTACTGGGGGCAGAAGCTTTCTTT.

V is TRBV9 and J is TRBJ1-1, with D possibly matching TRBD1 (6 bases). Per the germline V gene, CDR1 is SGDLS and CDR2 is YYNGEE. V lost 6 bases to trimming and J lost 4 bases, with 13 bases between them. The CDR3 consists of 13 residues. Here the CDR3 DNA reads TGTGCCAGCAACCCGGGGGGCCGCACTGAAGCTTTCTTT. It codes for CASNPGGRTEAFF.

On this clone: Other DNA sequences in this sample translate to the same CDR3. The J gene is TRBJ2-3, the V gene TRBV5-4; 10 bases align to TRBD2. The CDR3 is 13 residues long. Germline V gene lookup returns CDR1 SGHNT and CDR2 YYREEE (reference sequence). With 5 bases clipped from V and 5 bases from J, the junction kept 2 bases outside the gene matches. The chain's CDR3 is CASSLAGGDTQYF. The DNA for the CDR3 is TGTGCCAGCAGTTTAGCGGGAGGAGATACGCAGTATTTT.

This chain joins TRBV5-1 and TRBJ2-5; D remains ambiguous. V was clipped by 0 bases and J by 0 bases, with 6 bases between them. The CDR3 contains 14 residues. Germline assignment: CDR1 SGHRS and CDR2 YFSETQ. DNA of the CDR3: TGCGCCAGCAGCTTGGCACAGTACCAAGAGACCCAGTACTTC. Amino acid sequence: CASSLAQYQETQYF.

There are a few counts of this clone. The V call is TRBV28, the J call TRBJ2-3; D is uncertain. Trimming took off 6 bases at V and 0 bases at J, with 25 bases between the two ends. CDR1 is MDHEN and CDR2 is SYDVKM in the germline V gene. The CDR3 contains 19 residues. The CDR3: CASRTRSSSLPTSTDTQYF. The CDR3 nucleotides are TGTGCCAGCAGAACCCGGAGCTCGTCGCTACCCACTAGCACAGATACGCAGTATTTT. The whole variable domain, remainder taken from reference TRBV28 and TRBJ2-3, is DVKVTQSSRYLVKRTGEKVFLECVQDMDHENMFWYRQDPGLGLRLIYFSYDVKMKEKGDIPEGYSVSREKKERFSLILESASTNQTSMYLCASRTRSSSLPTSTDTQYFGPGTRLTVL.